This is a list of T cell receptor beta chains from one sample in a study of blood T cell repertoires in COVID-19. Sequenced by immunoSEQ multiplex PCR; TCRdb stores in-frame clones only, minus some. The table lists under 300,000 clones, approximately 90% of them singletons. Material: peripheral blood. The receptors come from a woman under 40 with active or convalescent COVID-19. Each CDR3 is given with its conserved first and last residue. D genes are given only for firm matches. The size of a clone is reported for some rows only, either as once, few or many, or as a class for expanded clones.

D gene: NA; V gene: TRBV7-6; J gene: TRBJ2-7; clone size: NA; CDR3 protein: CASSQRPESSYEQYF; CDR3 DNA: TGTGCCAGCAGCCAACGGCCGGAGAGCTCCTACGAGCAGTACTTC
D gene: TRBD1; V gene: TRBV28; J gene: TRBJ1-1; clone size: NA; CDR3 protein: CASSSDREVTEAFF; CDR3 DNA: TGTGCCAGCAGTTCGGACAGGGAGGTTACTGAAGCTTTCTTT
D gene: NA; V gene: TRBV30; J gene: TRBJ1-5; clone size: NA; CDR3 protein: CAWSGTNNQPQHF; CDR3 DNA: TGTGCCTGGAGTGGGACAAACAATCAGCCCCAGCATTTT
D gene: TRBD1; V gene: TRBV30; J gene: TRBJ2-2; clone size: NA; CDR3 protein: CAWRGDRDNTGELFF; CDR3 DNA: TGTGCCTGGAGGGGCGACAGGGACAACACCGGGGAGCTGTTTTTT
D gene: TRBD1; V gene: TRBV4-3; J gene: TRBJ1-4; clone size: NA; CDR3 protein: CASRPQGAGEKLFF; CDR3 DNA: TGCGCCAGCAGGCCACAGGGGGCGGGTGAAAAACTGTTTTTT
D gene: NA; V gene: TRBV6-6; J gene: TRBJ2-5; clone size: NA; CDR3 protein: CASGGIAETQYF; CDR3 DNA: TGTGCCAGCGGGGGGATTGCGGAGACCCAGTACTTC
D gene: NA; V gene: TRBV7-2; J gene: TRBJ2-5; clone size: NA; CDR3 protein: CASSSGTSRSETQYF; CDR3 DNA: TGTGCCAGCAGCTCCGGGACATCCCGGAGCGAGACCCAGTACTTC
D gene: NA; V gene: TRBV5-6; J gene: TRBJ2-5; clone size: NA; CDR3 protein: CASSLSRETQYF; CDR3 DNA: TGTGCCAGCAGCTTGAGTAGAGAGACCCAGTACTTC
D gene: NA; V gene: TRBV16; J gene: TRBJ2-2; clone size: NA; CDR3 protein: CASTGAQGARTGELFF; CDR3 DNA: TGTGCCAGCACCGGCGCACAGGGTGCTCGAACCGGGGAGCTGTTTTTT
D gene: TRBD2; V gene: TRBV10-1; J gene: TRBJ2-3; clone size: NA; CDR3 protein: CASSENIAGGPGDTQYF; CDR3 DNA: TGCGCCAGCAGTGAGAATATAGCGGGGGGGCCAGGAGATACGCAGTATTTT
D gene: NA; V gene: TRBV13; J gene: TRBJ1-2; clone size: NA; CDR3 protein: CASSSAGRYGYTF; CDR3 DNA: TGTGCCAGCAGCTCCGCGGGCCGATATGGCTACACCTTC
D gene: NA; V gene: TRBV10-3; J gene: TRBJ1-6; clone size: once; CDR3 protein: CAISGSTGNSPLHF; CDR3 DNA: TGTGCCATCAGTGGGAGTACGGGAAATTCACCCCTCCACTTT
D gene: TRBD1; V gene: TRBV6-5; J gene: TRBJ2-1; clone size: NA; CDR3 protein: CASLRGPSYNEQFF; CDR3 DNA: TGTGCCAGCTTAAGGGGGCCCTCCTACAATGAGCAGTTCTTC
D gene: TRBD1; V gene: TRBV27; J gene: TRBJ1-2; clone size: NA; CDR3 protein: CASSSDRGNGYTF; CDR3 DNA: TGTGCCAGCAGTAGCGACAGGGGGAATGGCTACACCTTC
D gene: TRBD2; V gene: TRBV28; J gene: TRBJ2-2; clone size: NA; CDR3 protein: CASSLIAGGSFGKTGELFF; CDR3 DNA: TGTGCCAGCAGTCTCATAGCGGGGGGAAGTTTTGGAAAAACCGGGGAGCTGTTTTTT
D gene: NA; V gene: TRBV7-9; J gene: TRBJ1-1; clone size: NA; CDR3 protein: CASSLAPPGTEAFF; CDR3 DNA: TGTGCCAGCAGCTTAGCTCCCCCGGGGACTGAAGCTTTCTTT
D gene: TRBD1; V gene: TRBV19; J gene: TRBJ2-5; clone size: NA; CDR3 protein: CASMAGGAETQYF; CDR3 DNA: TGTGCCAGTATGGCAGGGGGCGCAGAGACCCAGTACTTC
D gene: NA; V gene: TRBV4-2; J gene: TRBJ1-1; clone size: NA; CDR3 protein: CASSQESGARSAFF; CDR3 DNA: TGTGCCAGCAGCCAAGAATCAGGGGCGAGGTCGGCTTTCTTT
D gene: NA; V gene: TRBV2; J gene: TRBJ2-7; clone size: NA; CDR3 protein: CASSFSSYEQYF; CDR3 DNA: TGTGCCAGCAGTTTCAGCTCCTACGAGCAGTACTTC
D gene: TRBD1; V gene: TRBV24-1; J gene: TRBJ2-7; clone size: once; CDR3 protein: CATSDTPGQGSHEQYF; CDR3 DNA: TGTGCCACCAGTGATACACCGGGACAGGGGTCCCACGAGCAGTACTTC
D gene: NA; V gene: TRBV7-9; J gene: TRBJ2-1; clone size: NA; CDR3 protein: CASSLAGAHEQFF; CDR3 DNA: TGTGCCAGCAGCTTAGCGGGGGCACATGAGCAGTTCTTC
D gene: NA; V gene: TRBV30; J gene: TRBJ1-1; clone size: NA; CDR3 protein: CAWSVSARGNTEAFF; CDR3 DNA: TGTGCCTGGAGTGTAAGTGCCAGGGGGAACACTGAAGCTTTCTTT
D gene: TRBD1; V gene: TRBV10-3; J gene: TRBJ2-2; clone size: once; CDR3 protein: CAISELSGQGAGELFF; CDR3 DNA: TGTGCCATCAGTGAATTATCGGGACAGGGTGCCGGGGAGCTGTTTTTT
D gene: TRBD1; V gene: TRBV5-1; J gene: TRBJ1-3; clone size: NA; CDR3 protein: CASSFQGASGNTIYF; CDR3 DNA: TGCGCCAGCAGCTTCCAGGGGGCTTCAGGAAACACCATATATTTT
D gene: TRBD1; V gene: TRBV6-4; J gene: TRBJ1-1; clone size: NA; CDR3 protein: CASRPDRGNTEAFF; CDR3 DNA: TGTGCCAGCAGACCCGACAGGGGGAACACTGAAGCTTTCTTT
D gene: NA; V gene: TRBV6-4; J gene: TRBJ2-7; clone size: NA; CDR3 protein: CASSDSIWGGQEKQAEQYF; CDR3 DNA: TGTGCCAGCAGTGACTCGATATGGGGCGGCCAAGAGAAGCAGGCCGAGCAGTACTTC
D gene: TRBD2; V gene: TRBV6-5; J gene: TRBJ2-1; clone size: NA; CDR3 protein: CASSYPGGAWNEQFF; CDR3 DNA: TGTGCCAGCAGTTACCCCGGGGGGGCCTGGAATGAGCAGTTCTTC
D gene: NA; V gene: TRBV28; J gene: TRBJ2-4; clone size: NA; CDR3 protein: CASSLPADIQYF; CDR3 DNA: TGTGCCAGCAGTTTGCCGGCGGACATTCAGTACTTC
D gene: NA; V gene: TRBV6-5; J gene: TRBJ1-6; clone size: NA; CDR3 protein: CASRPLQGGSPLHF; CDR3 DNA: TGTGCCAGCAGACCCCTGCAGGGAGGTTCACCCCTCCACTTT
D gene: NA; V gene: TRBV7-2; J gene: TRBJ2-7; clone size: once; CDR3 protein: CASRAPSSYEQYF; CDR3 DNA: TGTGCCAGCAGAGCCCCGAGCTCCTACGAGCAGTACTTC
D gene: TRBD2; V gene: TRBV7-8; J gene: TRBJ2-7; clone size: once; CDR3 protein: CASSSNREGTSYEQYF; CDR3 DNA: TGTGCCAGCAGCTCAAATAGGGAGGGGACCTCCTACGAGCAGTACTTC
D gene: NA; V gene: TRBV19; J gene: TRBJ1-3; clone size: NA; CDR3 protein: CATQQGNYGNTIYF; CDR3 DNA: TGTGCCACCCAACAGGGAAATTATGGAAACACCATATATTTT
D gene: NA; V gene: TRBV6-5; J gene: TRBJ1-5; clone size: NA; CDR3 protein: CASSPFSGQPQHF; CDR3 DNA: TGTGCCAGCAGTCCCTTCAGCGGTCAGCCCCAGCATTTT
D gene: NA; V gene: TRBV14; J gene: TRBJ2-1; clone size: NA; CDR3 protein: CASSKRTLDGGKWSEQFF; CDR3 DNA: TGTGCCAGCAGCAAAAGAACCCTTGACGGGGGTAAGTGGAGTGAGCAGTTCTTC
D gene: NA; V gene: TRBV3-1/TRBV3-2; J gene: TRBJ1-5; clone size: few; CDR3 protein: CASSQSGDGNQPQHF; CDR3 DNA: TGTGCCAGCAGCCAATCCGGGGATGGCAATCAGCCCCAGCATTTT
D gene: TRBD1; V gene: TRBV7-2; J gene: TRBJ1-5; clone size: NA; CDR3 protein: CASSVRQGSQPQHF; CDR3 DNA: TGTGCCAGCAGCGTCCGACAGGGGAGTCAGCCCCAGCATTTT
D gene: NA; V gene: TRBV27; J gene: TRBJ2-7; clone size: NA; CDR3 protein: CASSFGQKYEQYF; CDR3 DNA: TGTGCCAGCAGTTTTGGTCAGAAATACGAGCAGTACTTC
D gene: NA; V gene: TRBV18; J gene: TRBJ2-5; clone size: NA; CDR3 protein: CASSPESQGETQYF; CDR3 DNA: TGTGCCAGCTCACCAGAATCCCAGGGGGAGACCCAGTACTTC
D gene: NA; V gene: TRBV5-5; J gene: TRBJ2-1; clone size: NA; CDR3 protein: CASSTGLTYNEQFF; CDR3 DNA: TGTGCCAGCAGTACAGGGCTAACCTACAATGAGCAGTTCTTC
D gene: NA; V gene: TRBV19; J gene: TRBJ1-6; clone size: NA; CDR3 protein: CASSMRLVVNSPLHF; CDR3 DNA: TGTGCCAGTAGTATGCGTCTGGTTGTGAATTCACCCCTCCACTTT
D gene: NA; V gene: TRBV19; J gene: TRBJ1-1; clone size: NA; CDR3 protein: CASWALNTEAFF; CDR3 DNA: TGTGCCAGTTGGGCTTTGAACACTGAAGCTTTCTTT
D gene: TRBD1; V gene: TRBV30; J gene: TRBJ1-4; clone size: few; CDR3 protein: CAWSRQGAGEKLFF; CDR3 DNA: TGTGCCTGGAGTAGACAGGGGGCAGGTGAAAAACTGTTTTTT